This TCR beta chain was documented in a study of shared clonotypes between healthy human individuals. Study summary: Each donor had three CD4 naive, three CD4 memory, two CD8 naive and one CD8 memory plate.

The donors, all of them Caucasian adults, lived in Nashville, Tennessee. The method was immunoSEQ multiplex PCR; TCRdb's version includes in-frame clones alone and lacks a portion of them. Altogether approximately 980,000 clones are present, 76% being singletons, with the ten largest covering about 1.5%. This clone was seen a single time. Antigen: not known. V was trimmed by 6 bases and J by 4 bases, leaving 10 bases between them. Germline CDR1 GTSNPN, CDR2 SVGIG (reference sequence). CDR3 length: 13 amino acids. Study observations and caveats: Shared clonotypes: about 4.6% naive CD4, under 4% naive CD8, 2% to 2.5% memory CD4, 0.4% memory CD8. Donor scarcity curtailed the genetic and exposure-history diversity represented herein.

The sequenced sample was memory CD4+ T cells sorted from blood. Subset denoted: CD45RA-negative fraction. The receptor was derived from a man between 18 and 29 years old in good health. The chain is built from TRBV30 and TRBJ2-6; D is undetermined. CDR3 nucleotide sequence: TGTGCCTGCACAGACGCGGGGGCCAACGTCCTGACTTTC. It is translated as CACTDAGANVLTF.